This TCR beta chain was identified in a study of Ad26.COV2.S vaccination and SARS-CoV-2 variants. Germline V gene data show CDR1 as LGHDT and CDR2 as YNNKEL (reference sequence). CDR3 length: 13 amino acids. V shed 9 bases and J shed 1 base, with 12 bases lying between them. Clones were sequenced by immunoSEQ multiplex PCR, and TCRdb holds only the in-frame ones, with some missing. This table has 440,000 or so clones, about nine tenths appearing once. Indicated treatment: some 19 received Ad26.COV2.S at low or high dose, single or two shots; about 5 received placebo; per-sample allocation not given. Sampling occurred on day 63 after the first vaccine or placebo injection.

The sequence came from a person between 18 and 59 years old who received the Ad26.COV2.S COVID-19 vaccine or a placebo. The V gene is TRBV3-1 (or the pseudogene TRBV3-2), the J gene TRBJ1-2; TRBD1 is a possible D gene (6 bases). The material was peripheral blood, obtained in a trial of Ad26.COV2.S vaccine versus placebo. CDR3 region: CASSGTINYGYTF. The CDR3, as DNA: TGTGCCAGTTCCGGGACAATTAACTATGGCTACACCTTC.